This entry features one T cell receptor (beta chain) sequence. The antigen remains undetermined. Since a much larger clone is just one base distant, this may be a read error. Via MiXCR, TCRdb re-called the PCR reads, giving one row per CDR3 protein. The sample has some 680,000 distinct CDR3 sequences, roughly 27% seen once. The sample comes from a study of molecular identifiers for immune sequencing clone quantification. General study findings and limits: Effector cells had over 99% of their molecules in clones above 20 RNA copies, while naive cells had under 1%.

The germline V gene encodes CDR1 SQVTM and CDR2 ANQGSEA. The CDR3 spans 13 residues. The chain couples TRBV29-1 to TRBJ1-1; a possible D gene is TRBD1 (5 bases). This TCR was recovered from a human donor in good health. Some libraries in this study had Jurkat cell RNA spiked in. Input material: naive CD8+ T cells from blood, with Jurkat cell RNA spiked in. As to subset: FACS-sorted CD8+CD4-CCR7+CD45RA+ naive T cells. The CDR3 is CRGGWGITAEAFF. The CDR3 region has the DNA TGCCGCGGGGGGTGGGGGATCACGGCTGAAGCTTTCTTT. Variable domain in full (rest from reference TRBV29-1 and TRBJ1-1): SAVISQKPSRDICQRGTSLTIQCQVDSQVTMMFWYRQQPGQSLTLIATANQGSEATYESGFVIDKFPISRPNLTFSTLTVSNMSPEDSSIYLCRGGWGITAEAFFGQGTRLTVV.